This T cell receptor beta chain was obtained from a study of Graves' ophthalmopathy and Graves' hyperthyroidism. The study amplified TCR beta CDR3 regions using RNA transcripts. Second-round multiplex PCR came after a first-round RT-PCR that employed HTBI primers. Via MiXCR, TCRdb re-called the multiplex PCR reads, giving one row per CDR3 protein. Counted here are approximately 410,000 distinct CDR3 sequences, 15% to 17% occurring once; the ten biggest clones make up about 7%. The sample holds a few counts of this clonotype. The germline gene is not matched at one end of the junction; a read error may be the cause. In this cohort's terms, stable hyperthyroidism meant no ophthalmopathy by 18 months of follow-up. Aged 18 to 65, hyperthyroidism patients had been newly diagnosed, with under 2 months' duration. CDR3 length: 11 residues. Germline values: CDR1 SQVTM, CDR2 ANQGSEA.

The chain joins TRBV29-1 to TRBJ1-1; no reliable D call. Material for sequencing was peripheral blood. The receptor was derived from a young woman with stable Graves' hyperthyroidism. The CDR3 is CSVAKNTKAFF. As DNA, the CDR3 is TGCAGCGTTGCCAAAAACACTAAAGCTTTCTTT.